The clone carrying this T cell receptor (beta chain) was counted ten times or more. Time point indicated: newly diagnosed GD, antithyroid drugs for less than 3 months. With RNA extracted from PBMCs as input, the TCR library was made. The sample comes from a study of regulatory T cells in long-lasting Graves disease. Trimming at V came to 8 bases and at J to 2 bases, leaving 6 bases not matched to a gene. The CDR3 covers 15 residues. iRepertoire HTBI primers and Arm-PCR of CDR3 regions built TCR beta libraries. TCRdb re-derived calls from the multiplex PCR reads in MiXCR, one entry per CDR3 protein. The sample includes over 350,000 distinct CDR3 sequences, about 15% of them seen just once. The same sample was also studied in work on T cells in Graves' hyperthyroidism and ophthalmopathy.

This receptor was obtained from a woman in her thirties or forties with Graves disease. The rearrangement uses TRBV12-3 or TRBV12-4 and TRBJ2-1, with 10 bases matching TRBD2. The sequences come from peripheral blood mononuclear cells (PBMCs), collected at new diagnosis, from a patient treated with antithyroid drugs. DNA for the CDR3: TGTGCCAGCTCACCGAGCGGGAGGGCCTACAATGAGCAGTTCTTC. Translation: CASSPSGRAYNEQFF.